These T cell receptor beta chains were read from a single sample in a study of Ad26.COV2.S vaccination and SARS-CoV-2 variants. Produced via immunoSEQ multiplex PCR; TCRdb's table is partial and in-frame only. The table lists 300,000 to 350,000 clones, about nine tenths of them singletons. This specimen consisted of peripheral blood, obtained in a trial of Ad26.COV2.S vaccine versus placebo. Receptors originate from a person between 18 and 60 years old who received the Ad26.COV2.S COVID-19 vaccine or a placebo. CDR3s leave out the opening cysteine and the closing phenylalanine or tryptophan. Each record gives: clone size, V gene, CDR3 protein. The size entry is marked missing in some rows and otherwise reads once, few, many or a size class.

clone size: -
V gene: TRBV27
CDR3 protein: ASRDRGGIQPQH

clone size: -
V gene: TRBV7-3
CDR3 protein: ASSLLPTGGTEAF

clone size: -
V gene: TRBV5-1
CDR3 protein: ASSLLATNTGELF

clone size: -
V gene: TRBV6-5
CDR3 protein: ASSNSGGYNEQF

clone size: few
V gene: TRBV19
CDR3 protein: ASTQYTDTGELF

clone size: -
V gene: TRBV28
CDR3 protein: ASSLVGGRQETQY

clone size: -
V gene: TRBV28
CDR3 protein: ASSLPTGRVRPANRETQY

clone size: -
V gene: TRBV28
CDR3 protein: ASGNLGRKAF

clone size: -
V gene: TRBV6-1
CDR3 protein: ASSDTPGLHYEQY

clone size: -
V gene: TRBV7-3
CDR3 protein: ASSPPGGGGFGEQF

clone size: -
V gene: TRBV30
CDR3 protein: AWIPGHPGGSYGYT

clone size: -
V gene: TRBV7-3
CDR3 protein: ASSQAYGGLDTQY

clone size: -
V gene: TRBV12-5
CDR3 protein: ASGLVQLGGYEQY

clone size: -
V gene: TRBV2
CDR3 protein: ASRGTGGNTEGQF

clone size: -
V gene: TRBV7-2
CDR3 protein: ASSLTSGNQETQY

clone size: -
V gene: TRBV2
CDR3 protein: ASSGQGAVYGYT

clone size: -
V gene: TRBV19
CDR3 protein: ASSITGARYEKLF

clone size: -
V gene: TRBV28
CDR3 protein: ASSLLAGSVYNEQF

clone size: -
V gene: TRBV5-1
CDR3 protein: ASSPGQGNTGELF

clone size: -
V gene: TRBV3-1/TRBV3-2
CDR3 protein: ASSPDSSNQPQH

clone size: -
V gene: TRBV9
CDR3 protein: ASSVAVADVYEQY

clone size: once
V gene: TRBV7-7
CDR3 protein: ASSLNVGSGNTIY

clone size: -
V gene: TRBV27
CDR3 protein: ASSFRGNEKLF